The entry below gives a single T cell receptor beta chain sequence along with its context. Its target is unknown. This sample was included in a study of human T cells and chemical hapten exposure. Whole-study context: Weekly scalp doses of diphenylcyclopropenone were given to patients during the roughly 25-week study.

TCRdb processed the RACE reads anew with MiXCR; each CDR3 protein has one entry. The data contain around 56,000 distinct CDR3 sequences, more than 7.5% of them singletons. Germline V CDR1 and CDR2: SGHRS, YFSETQ. The CDR3 runs to 17 residues. The ends were cut back, 0 bases at V and 0 bases at J, with 13 bases in the middle. Study-wide points: There was no change with DPC sensitization in TCRs above 1 in 1000 frequency. The formation of large CDR3 similarity clusters by expanded TCRs significantly exceeded that of controls. PT1 expanded TCR counts and patch test score were linked, and their correlation was positive.

Documented time point: pre-sensitization, week 0. Treatment reported: therapeutic diphenylcyclopropenone sensitization with weekly scalp DPC. This TCR was recovered from a man in his forties with alopecia areata. Some clones in this sample may be carry-over from other donors' samples. The rearrangement links TRBV5-1 to TRBJ1-3; unclear D gene. Here the sequenced sample was whole blood, taken in connection with sensitization to the hapten diphenylcyclopropenone (DPC). The CDR3 nucleotides are TGCGCCAGCAGCTTGGCCGGGTCAAGTGGCTCTGGAAACACCATATATTTT. This gives the protein CASSLAGSSGSGNTIYF. Using reference TRBV5-1 and TRBJ1-3 for the parts outside the CDR3, the full variable domain is KAGVTQTPRYLIKTRGQQVTLSCSPISGHRSVSWYQQTPGQGLQFLFEYFSETQRNKGNFPGRFSGRQFSNSRSEMNVSTLELGDSALYLCASSLAGSSGSGNTIYFGEGSWLTVV.